This is a list of T cell receptor beta chains from one sample in a study of OX40 agonist ivuxolimab in advanced cancers. The data were produced by immunoSEQ multiplex PCR, yet TCRdb's version contains in-frame clones alone and is incomplete. This table holds approximately 60,000 clones, 92% found once. The source was CD4+ or CD8+ T cells sorted from blood, collected in a trial of the OX40 agonist ivuxolimab. The receptors shown here come from an adult with an advanced solid tumor such as melanoma, head and neck, liver or kidney cancer. CDR3s include the opening cysteine and the closing phenylalanine or tryptophan. The D gene is left open where the match is weak. A clone size is listed for some rows: how often the clone was seen (once, few, many), or a class if it is expanded.

j_call v_call d_call clone_size cdr3_nt cdr3_aa
TRBJ2-7 TRBV29-1 NA NA TGCAGCGTTGACAGGGGAGGGAACGAGCAGTACTTC CSVDRGGNEQYF
TRBJ2-1 TRBV9 NA NA TGTGCCAGCACCCGACTAGACAATGAGCAGTTCTTC CASTRLDNEQFF
TRBJ2-3 TRBV18 NA NA TGTGCCAGCTCACCACCGGCAGGGGGGAGCACAGATACGCAGTATTTT CASSPPAGGSTDTQYF
TRBJ1-1 TRBV10-1 NA once TGCGCCAGCAGTGACAAAGTGGGGATGAACACTGAAGCTTTCTTT CASSDKVGMNTEAFF
TRBJ1-4 TRBV5-4 TRBD1 NA TGTGCCAGCAGCAAGGACAGGGGGGATGAAAAACTGTTTTTT CASSKDRGDEKLFF
TRBJ1-2 TRBV28 NA few TGTGCCAGCAGTTTTCCCTATGGCTACACCTTC CASSFPYGYTF
TRBJ1-2 TRBV6-5 NA NA TGTGCCAGCAGCCCCCGGCAGGGTGGTGGCTACACCTTC CASSPRQGGGYTF
TRBJ1-6 TRBV9 NA once TGTGCCAGCAGCGTAGGGGCAGAAATATCACCCCTCCACTTT CASSVGAEISPLHF
TRBJ2-7 TRBV6-1 TRBD2 NA TGTGCCAGCAGCGACGGGACTGCGGGAGCCTACGAGCAGTACTTC CASSDGTAGAYEQYF
TRBJ2-2 TRBV9 TRBD2 NA TGTGCCAGCAGCGTTACTAGCGGGGGCTCGAACACCGGGGAGCTGTTTTTT CASSVTSGGSNTGELFF
TRBJ2-6 TRBV6-4 NA NA TGTGCCAGCAGTGACCTTTCGGGGGCCAACGTCCTGACTTTC CASSDLSGANVLTF
TRBJ1-6 TRBV30 NA NA TGTGCCTGGAGTCTCAGCTCCTATAATTCACCCCTCCACTTT CAWSLSSYNSPLHF
TRBJ2-5 TRBV11-3 NA NA TGTGCCAGCAGCCCTCAAGAGACCCAGTACTTC CASSPQETQYF